The sequence of this T cell receptor (beta chain) was determined in a study of cytomegalovirus exposure and HLA in healthy donors. Repertoires were generated with immunoSEQ multiplex PCR, while TCRdb's copy carries only in-frame clones and drops some. Seen here are 50,000 to 80,000 clones, 95% observed once, and the top ten hold almost 6%. J gave up 4 bases and V 2 bases, and 7 bases lay outside the gene matches. The CDR3 sequence is 15 residues long. Germline CDR1 reads SGHNT; CDR2 reads YENEEA. This clonotype originated in a woman under 30 in good health and CMV-seropositive. The chain joins TRBV11-3 to TRBJ2-5; 7 nucleotides match TRBD1. The sequencing sample was made of PBMCs. The CDR3 DNA sequence: TGTGCCAGCAGCTTAACAGGGGTTGTGGGAGAGACCCAGTACTTC. It yields the protein CASSLTGVVGETQYF.